This section outlines one TCR beta chain sequence together with its context. The antigen remains unidentified. The naive CD8 population came from CD45RO-negative cells selected for CCR7, without terminally differentiated effector memory CD45RA+ cells. The donors were adults (healthy and HIV-negative) with no recent acute infections or vaccinations. The source of the sample is a study of shared clonotypes between healthy human individuals. General study findings and limits: The four-donor shared clonotypes exceeded non-shared clonotypes in generation probability, with non-shared ones scoring lower. Despite large depth, rarefaction showed incomplete sorted-subset sequencing.

Repertoires were generated with immunoSEQ multiplex PCR, while TCRdb's copy carries only in-frame clones and drops some. The table shows some 2,000,000 clones, with approximately 94% occurring only once. The germline CDR1 and CDR2 sequences are ENHRY and SYGVKD. The germline V and J ends were trimmed by 7 bases and 1 base, with 13 bases remaining between them. The CDR3 is 14 residues long. Specimen: naive CD8+ T cells sorted from blood. The chain links TRBV10-3 to TRBJ1-1; perhaps TRBD1 as D (6 bases). This receptor was obtained from a man aged 18 to 35 in good health. The CDR3 loop is CAITRTASNTEAFF. CDR3 nucleotide sequence: TGTGCCATCACGCGGACAGCGTCGAACACTGAAGCTTTCTTT.